This T cell receptor (beta chain) was found in a study of blood T cell repertoires in COVID-19. For the study at large: There were acute and convalescent COVID-19 samples, and they came from the United States, Italy and Spain. From T cells, B-cell-depleted T cells, or PBMCs came the material, which was cDNA or gDNA.

Germline CDR1 and CDR2: KGHSH and LQKENI. There are 13 residues in the CDR3. Trimming took off 3 bases at V and 8 bases at J, with 8 bases between the two ends. Source study methods: Reference gene primer amplification in the assay estimated nucleated cell counts. Sequenced by immunoSEQ multiplex PCR; TCRdb stores in-frame clones only, minus some. V, J and clone size are those of that table, while D and trimming were read from the DNA. The sample has approximately 120,000 clones; 80% to 90% are singletons. The receptor comes from an elderly man with active or convalescent COVID-19. The sequenced sample was peripheral blood. This rearrangement joins TRBV18 to TRBJ1-6; D remains unclear. DNA of the CDR3: TGTGCCAGCTCACCTTTGGGAGATTCACCCCTCCACTTT. Translation gives CASSPLGDSPLHF.